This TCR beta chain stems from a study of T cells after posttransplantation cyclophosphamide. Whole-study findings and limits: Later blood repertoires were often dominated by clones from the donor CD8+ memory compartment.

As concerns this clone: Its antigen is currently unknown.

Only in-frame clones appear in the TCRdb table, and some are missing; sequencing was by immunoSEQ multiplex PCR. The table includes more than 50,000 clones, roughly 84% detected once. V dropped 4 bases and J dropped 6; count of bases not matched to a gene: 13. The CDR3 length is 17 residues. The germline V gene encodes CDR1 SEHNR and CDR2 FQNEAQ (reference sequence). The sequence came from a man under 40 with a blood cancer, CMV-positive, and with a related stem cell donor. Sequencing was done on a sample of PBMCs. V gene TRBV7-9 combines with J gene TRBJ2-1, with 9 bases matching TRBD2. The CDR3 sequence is CASSSGVVAGVSNEQFF. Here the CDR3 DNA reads TGTGCCAGCAGCTCTGGGGTAGTAGCGGGAGTCAGCAATGAGCAGTTCTTC.